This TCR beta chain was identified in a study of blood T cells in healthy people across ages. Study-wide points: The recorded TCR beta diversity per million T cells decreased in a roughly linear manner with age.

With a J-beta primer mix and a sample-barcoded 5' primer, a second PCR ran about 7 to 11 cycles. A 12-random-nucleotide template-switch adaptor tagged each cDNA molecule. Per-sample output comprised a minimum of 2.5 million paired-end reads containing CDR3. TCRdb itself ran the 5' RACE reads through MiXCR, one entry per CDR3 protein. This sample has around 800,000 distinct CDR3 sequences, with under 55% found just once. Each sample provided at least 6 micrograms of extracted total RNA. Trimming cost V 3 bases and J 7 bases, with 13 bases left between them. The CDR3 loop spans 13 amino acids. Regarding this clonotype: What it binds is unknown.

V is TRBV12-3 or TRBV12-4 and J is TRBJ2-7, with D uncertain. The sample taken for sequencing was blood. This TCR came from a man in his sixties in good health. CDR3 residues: CASSFRRLNEQYF. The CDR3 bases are TGTGCCAGCAGTTTCAGACGGTTGAATGAGCAGTACTTC.